This TCR beta chain was documented in a study of human T cells and chemical hapten exposure. Regarding this clonotype: Its cognate antigen is unknown.

V lost 3 bases and J lost 0; bases outside the gene matches: 5. From germline, CDR1 is SEHNR and CDR2 FQNEAQ (reference sequence). The CDR3 runs to 17 residues. The time point here: patch test 1, 2 weeks after DPC sensitization. Treatment noted: therapeutic diphenylcyclopropenone sensitization with weekly scalp DPC. Regarding the study as a whole: The number of TCRs over 1 in 1000 frequency stayed unchanged after DPC.

MiXCR was run by TCRdb on the RACE reads, yielding one entry per CDR3 protein. The sample shows 340,000 or so distinct CDR3 sequences, 6% to 8.5% of them seen only once. V usage is TRBV7-9 and J usage is TRBJ1-1; 12 nucleotides line up with TRBD1. The clonotype was recovered from a woman aged 18-29 years with alopecia areata. Some clones in this sample may be carry-over from other donors' samples. Specimen: whole blood, collected in connection with sensitization to the hapten diphenylcyclopropenone (DPC). CDR3 residues: CASSLGDRGPLNTEAFF. DNA of the CDR3: TGTGCCAGCAGCTTGGGGGACAGGGGGCCGCTGAACACTGAAGCTTTCTTT.